Each of the 24 T cell receptor beta chains below was sequenced from the same sample in a study of immune characterization of retroperitoneal liposarcoma. TCRdb reanalysed the PCR reads using MiXCR and keeps one entry per CDR3 protein. The data show 9,500 or so distinct CDR3 sequences, less than 35% seen once. Sequencing used tumor tissue. These receptors all come from a male donor with retroperitoneal liposarcoma.

J is TRBJ2-1 and V is TRBV27; no definite D call. V was clipped by 3 bases and J by 10 bases, with 4 bases between them. This CDR3 contains 10 residues. CDR1 MNHEY and CDR2 SMNVEV come from the germline V gene (reference sequence). CDR3 amino acids: CASSFPEQFF. CDR3 nucleotide sequence: TGTGCCAGCAGTTTCCCCGAGCAGTTCTTC.

This clonotype was picked up a small number of times. The chain links TRBV11-2 to TRBJ2-3, with D tentatively TRBD2 (5 bases). Trimming pared 3 bases from V and 8 bases from J, leaving 15 bases between. CDR1 is SGHAT and CDR2 is FQNNGV in the germline V gene. The CDR3 contains 14 residues. The CDR3 loop reads CASSFPGRDRTQYF. In nucleotides, the CDR3 is TGTGCCAGCAGCTTTCCGGGCCGGGATCGTACGCAGTATTTT.

This clonotype was detected many times. The V gene is TRBV12-3 or TRBV12-4, the J gene TRBJ2-2, with TRBD2 identical over 9 bases. There are 15 residues in the CDR3. V lost 6 bases, J lost 5 bases, and 7 bases stayed unmatched. The chain's CDR3 is CASSFSGRGTGELFF. Written as DNA, the CDR3 is TGTGCCAGCAGCTTTAGCGGGAGAGGGACCGGGGAGCTGTTTTTT.

This chain links TRBV27 with TRBJ2-7; the D call may be TRBD1 or TRBD2 (5 bases each). CDR3 length equals 15 residues. The germline gives CDR1 MNHEY, CDR2 SMNVEV (reference sequence). V was pared by 5 bases and J by 5 bases, with 19 bases between. The CDR3 DNA is TGTGCCAGCAGTCCGGGGAATAACGGGGCGCACGAGCAGTACTTC. This gives the protein CASSPGNNGAHEQYF.

As to this clonotype: Since a much larger clone is just one base distant, this may be a read error. Given the absence of the conserved phenylalanine or tryptophan at the CDR3 end, a read error is likely. The rearrangement uses TRBV12-3 or TRBV12-4 and TRBJ2-1; unclear D gene. The end of the DNA fits TRBJ2-7 better, so the J call may be wrong. The CDR3 loop spans 13 amino acids. This CDR3 reads CASSFLVNNEQYS. The DNA for the CDR3 is TGTGCCAGCAGTTTTCTAGTCAATAACGAGCAGTACTCC.

This clonotype appeared a few times. This sequence may be a read error, since a much larger clone differs from it by one base. This chain uses TRBV12-3 or TRBV12-4 with TRBJ1-6, with 8 bases matching TRBD1. This CDR3 contains 20 residues. As DNA, the CDR3 is TGTGCCAGCAGCCGGTTAGGACAGGGCCCGGCGGGCGGTCTTGGGTCACCCCCCCACTTT. Amino acids: CASSRLGQGPAGGLGSPPHF.

In its sample, this clonotype ranks as medium-sized. The chain uses TRBV7-2 and TRBJ2-7, with D possibly matching TRBD2 (6 bases). The CDR3 loop spans 14 amino acids. CDR1 is SGHTA, CDR2 FQGNSA, per germline. The V and J ends lost 5 bases and 4 bases respectively, with 15 bases between them. The CDR3 is CASSISGERYEQYF. The CDR3, as DNA: TGTGCCAGCAGCATATCGGGAGAACGGTACGAGCAGTACTTC.

This clonotype is labeled as medium-sized. This rearrangement joins TRBV7-2 to TRBJ2-1; no reliable D call. V lost 5 bases, J lost 13 bases, and 24 bases lay in between. The germline V gene encodes CDR1 SGHTA and CDR2 FQGNSA. The CDR3 sequence is 15 residues long. The CDR3 loop is CASSHAAAVQETQFF. In nucleotides, the CDR3 is TGTGCCAGCAGCCATGCCGCGGCAGTCCAAGAGACCCAGTTCTTC.

This clonotype was detected only a few times. This chain joins TRBV6-1 and TRBJ2-3, with 11 bases identical to TRBD2. The J call may be incorrect, as the DNA end agrees better with TRBJ2-7. The CDR3 loop spans 17 amino acids. Germline-derived CDR1 and CDR2 are MNHNS and SASEGT. CDR3: CASSEAGGLAGGNEQYF. Written as DNA, the CDR3 is TGTGCCAGCAGTGAAGCTGGCGGGCTAGCGGGAGGCAATGAGCAGTACTTC.

In this sample, this clonotype is medium-sized. The genes are TRBV6-1 and TRBJ2-5; D perhaps matches TRBD2 (5 bases). The length of the CDR3 is 15 residues. Trimming took 1 base from V and 2 from J, leaving 11 bases between them. Germline loops: CDR1 MNHNS, CDR2 SASEGT. The CDR3 region is CASSEEGVLQETQYF. CDR3 nucleotides: TGTGCCAGCAGTGAAGAGGGAGTGCTGCAAGAGACCCAGTACTTC.

This clonotype was counted many times. The rearrangement joins TRBV7-9 to TRBJ2-3, with TRBD2 matching over 11 bases. Per germline, CDR1 SEHNR and CDR2 FQNEAQ (reference sequence). The CDR3 has 17 residues. The J segment lost 1 base and the V segment lost 5 bases, leaving 8 bases of the junction unmatched. CDR3 DNA: TGTGCCAGCAGCATTAGCGGGGGGGCCGGTGGCACAGATACGCAGTATTTT. It yields the protein CASSISGGAGGTDTQYF.

Concerning this clonotype itself: A read error may explain this, as a much larger clone is one base away. Lacking the conserved final phenylalanine or tryptophan, this CDR3 likely reflects a read error. The chain carries TRBV12-3 or TRBV12-4 and TRBJ2-1; D gene uncertain. The DNA end lines up better with TRBJ2-7; the J call may be wrong. This CDR3 contains 10 residues. The CDR3: CASSLNRQYL. DNA for the CDR3: TGTGCCAGCAGCTTAAACCGGCAGTACCTC.

The chain carries TRBV6-8 and TRBJ2-5, with TRBD2 identical over 10 bases. TRBJ2-1 explains the end of the DNA better; the J call may be wrong. The germline V gene has CDR1 MNHGY and CDR2 SAAAGT. This CDR3 is 15 amino acids long. CDR3 in DNA: TGTGCCAGCACTAGAGGGACTAGCGAGGTTGGGACCCAGTTCTTC. This sequence encodes CASTRGTSEVGTQFF.

This clonotype occurred a few times. The gene calls are TRBV7-6 and TRBJ1-1, with D uncertain. CDR1 is SGHVS, CDR2 FNYEAQ, per germline. This CDR3 region has 13 residues. The V and J ends lost 2 bases and 5 bases respectively, with 9 bases between them. This CDR3 is CASSLSSRTEAFF. CDR3 coding DNA: TGTGCCAGCAGCTTATCAAGTCGAACTGAAGCTTTCTTT.

This clonotype came up a few times. As DNA, the CDR3 is TGTGCCAGCAAAGTCTCAGGCGGCGGGGATGAGCAGTTCTTC. It specifies CASKVSGGGDEQFF. The chain has TRBV6-1 and TRBJ2-1; D possibly corresponds to TRBD2 (6 bases). The CDR3 is made up of 14 amino acids. Trimming cost V 7 bases and J 8 bases, with 18 bases left between them. Germline CDR1 is MNHNS and CDR2 is SASEGT.

Within the sample, this clonotype is medium-sized (0.01 to 0.1%). The chain uses TRBV7-8 and TRBJ1-2, with 8 nucleotides matching TRBD1. Trimming at V came to 1 base and at J to 2 bases, leaving 0 bases not matched to a gene. The V gene's germline CDR1 is SGHVS and CDR2 FQNEAQ. This CDR3 has 14 residues. The DNA of the CDR3 is TGTGCCAGCAGCTTAGGGGACAGGAACTATGGCTACACCTTC. It encodes CASSLGDRNYGYTF. Complete variable domain (other parts from reference TRBV7-8 and TRBJ1-2): GAGVSQSPRYKVAKRGQDVALRCDPISGHVSLFWYQQALGQGPEFLTYFQNEAQLDKSGLPSDRFFAERPEGSVSTLKIQRTQQEDSAVYLCASSLGDRNYGYTFGSGTRLTVV.

This clonotype was seen many times. This chain joins TRBV6-1 and TRBJ2-5, with 10 bases aligning to TRBD1. Germline values: CDR1 MNHNS, CDR2 SASEGT. Trimming took 3 bases from V and 3 from J; bases not matched to a gene: 7. The CDR3 extends over 16 amino acids. The CDR3 DNA reads as TGTGCCAGCAGTGAGGGACAGGGGAGGTTGGAAGAGACCCAGTACTTC. It is translated as CASSEGQGRLEETQYF.

The rearrangement links TRBV27 to TRBJ2-3; D is possibly TRBD1 or TRBD2 (5 bases each). Germline V CDR1 and CDR2: MNHEY, SMNVEV (reference sequence). Trimming removed 10 bases from V and 4 bases from J, with 18 bases in between. The CDR3 is 14 residues long. The CDR3 is CAIRRAGDADTQYF. The CDR3 coding sequence is TGTGCCATCCGACGGGCTGGGGACGCAGATACGCAGTATTTT.

This chain uses TRBV11-2 with TRBJ2-5; a possible D gene is TRBD2 (6 bases). V lost 5 bases to trimming and J lost 3 bases, with 10 bases between them. The CDR3 contains 13 residues. Germline values: CDR1 SGHAT, CDR2 FQNNGV. CDR3 loop: CASSLALEETQYF. The CDR3 nucleotides are TGTGCCAGCAGCCTAGCGTTGGAAGAGACCCAGTACTTC.

This clonotype showed up many times. The rearrangement links TRBV12-3 or TRBV12-4 to TRBJ2-1; D not resolved. The last part of the DNA fits TRBJ2-7 better; the J call may be wrong. There are 13 residues in the CDR3. The CDR3 coding sequence is TGTGCCAGCAGTTTTCTAGTCAATAACGAGCAGTACTTC. This gives the protein CASSFLVNNEQYF.

This chain uses TRBV7-2 with TRBJ2-7, with 12 bases fitting TRBD2. CDR3 length equals 15 residues. Unmatched junction bases numbered 11, after V lost 5 bases and J lost 9 bases. The V gene's germline CDR1 is SGHTA and CDR2 FQGNSA. CDR3 loop: CASSEVLAGGPGQYF. DNA for the CDR3: TGTGCCAGCAGCGAGGTCCTAGCGGGAGGGCCGGGGCAGTACTTC.

This clonotype has at least ten counts. V is TRBV12-3 or TRBV12-4 and J is TRBJ2-5, with 9 bases lining up with TRBD1. The last part of the DNA fits TRBJ2-7 better; the J call may be wrong. The CDR3 consists of 15 residues. CDR3 region: CASSATGTGYHEQYF. Here the CDR3 DNA reads TGTGCCAGCAGTGCAACCGGGACAGGGTACCACGAGCAGTACTTC.

By proportion, this clonotype is medium-sized. CDR3: CASSSAGASYNEQFF. The CDR3 nucleotides read TGTGCCAGCAGTTCTGCGGGGGCCTCCTACAATGAGCAGTTCTTC. The V call is TRBV6-1, the J call TRBJ2-1, with TRBD2 as a possible D gene (7 bases). Germline V CDR1 and CDR2: MNHNS, SASEGT. The CDR3 extends over 15 amino acids. Trimming took off 5 bases at V and 0 bases at J, with 11 bases between the two ends.

CDR3 nucleotides: TGTGCCAGCAGTGCGCTACCGGGACTAGCGGGAGAATTTGCTAAAAACATTCAGTACTTC. It is translated as CASSALPGLAGEFAKNIQYF. The V and J genes are TRBV25-1 and TRBJ2-4, with 14 bases aligning to TRBD2. CDR1 MGHDK and CDR2 SYGVNS come from the germline V gene. The ends lost 4 bases at V and 4 bases at J; junction bases unmatched: 15. This CDR3 contains 20 residues.